This is a list of T cell receptor beta chains from one sample in a study of blood T cells in healthy people across ages. TCRdb independently ran MiXCR on the 5' RACE reads; one entry per CDR3 protein. Among 550,000 to 750,000 distinct CDR3 sequences, over 20% were seen once, and the ten largest hold roughly 3.6%. Sequenced input: blood. Receptor source: a man aged 70-80 years in good health. CDR3s include the opening cysteine and the closing phenylalanine or tryptophan. The D gene is left open where the match is weak. Not every row has a clone size; where given, it reads once, few, many or a size class.

CDR3 length	clone size	J gene	D gene	V gene	CDR3 DNA	CDR3 protein
13	few	TRBJ2-2	-	TRBV5-1	TGCGCCAGCAGCTTACGGTTCACCGGGGAGCTGTTTTTT	CASSLRFTGELFF
15	-	TRBJ2-3	-	TRBV9	TGTGCCAGCAGCGTAGTCGGGCAAGGGACAGATACGCAGTATTTT	CASSVVGQGTDTQYF
14	-	TRBJ2-1	TRBD1	TRBV12-3/TRBV12-4	TGTGCCAGCAGCCGGACAGGACGCTACAATGAGCAGTTCTTC	CASSRTGRYNEQFF
15	-	TRBJ2-1	TRBD1	TRBV12-3/TRBV12-4	TGTGCCAGCAGTCCACAGGGGGCCATCTACAATGAGCAGTTCTTC	CASSPQGAIYNEQFF
13	-	TRBJ2-7	-	TRBV6-1	TGTGCCAGCAGCGCCGGATACTCCTACGAGCAGTACTTC	CASSAGYSYEQYF
14	-	TRBJ2-7	TRBD1	TRBV4-1	TGCGCCAGCAGCCAAGATACAGGGGTGGGGGAGCAGTACTTC	CASSQDTGVGEQYF
15	few	TRBJ2-7	TRBD2	TRBV5-1	TGCGCCAGCAGCTTGACAGCGGGAGGCCGGGACGAGCAGTACTTC	CASSLTAGGRDEQYF
16	-	TRBJ1-4	-	TRBV12-3/TRBV12-4	TGTGCCAGCAGTTTAGGTCCAGGGGCAACGCGCAGAAAACTGTTTTTT	CASSLGPGATRRKLFF
14	-	TRBJ1-4	-	TRBV27	TGTGCCAGCGGGTCTTTAGGTGTCGGTGAAAAACTGTTTTTT	CASGSLGVGEKLFF
15	many	TRBJ2-7	-	TRBV25-1	TGTGCCAGCAGTGCCCCAGAACGGCTCGATGGCGAGCAGTACTTC	CASSAPERLDGEQYF
13	many	TRBJ2-2	TRBD1	TRBV28	TGTGCCACCAGGACAGGAAACACCGGGGAGCTGTTTTTT	CATRTGNTGELFF
15	-	TRBJ2-2	-	TRBV28	TGTGCCAGCATCTCCGGGCAGGGACCCACCGGGGAGCTGTTTTTT	CASISGQGPTGELFF
13	few	TRBJ2-2	-	TRBV7-8	TGTGCCAGCAGATCAGGGATCACCGGGGAGCTGTTTTTT	CASRSGITGELFF
12	-	TRBJ1-2	-	TRBV18	TGTGCCAGCTCAGTAGACATTGACGGCTACACCTTC	CASSVDIDGYTF
14	-	TRBJ2-5	-	TRBV2	TGTGCCAGCAGTCCTACAAAAGCGGGAGAGACCCAGTACTTC	CASSPTKAGETQYF
14	-	TRBJ2-4	-	TRBV12-3/TRBV12-4	TGTGCCAGCAGTTTGGCAGGGACCAAAAACATTCAGTACTTC	CASSLAGTKNIQYF
15	few	TRBJ2-7	-	TRBV3-1	TGTGCCAGCAGCCAAGAGGAGCACGGTGCCTACGAGCAGTACTTC	CASSQEEHGAYEQYF
15	few	TRBJ2-5	TRBD2	TRBV20-1	TGCAGTGCTAGATCGGCTAGCGGGAGTGAAGAGACCCAGTACTTC	CSARSASGSEETQYF
14	-	TRBJ2-2	TRBD2	TRBV4-2	TGTGCCAGCAGCCAAGAAGGGACTAGCGGGGAGCTGTTTTTT	CASSQEGTSGELFF
15	-	TRBJ2-3	-	TRBV7-9	TGTGCCAGCAGCTTACAGTCCGGGAACACAGATACGCAGTATTTT	CASSLQSGNTDTQYF
11	many	TRBJ2-5	TRBD1	TRBV2	TGTGCCAGCACAGGGGGAGAGACCCAGTACTTC	CASTGGETQYF
14	few	TRBJ2-5	-	TRBV19	TGTGCCAGTAGTATGTTTTCGGGGGAAGAGACCCAGTACTTC	CASSMFSGEETQYF
14	-	TRBJ2-3	-	TRBV4-3	TGCGCCAGCAGCCAAGACACCCGAACAGATACGCAGTATTTT	CASSQDTRTDTQYF
18	few	TRBJ2-6	-	TRBV28	TGTGCCAGCAGTCTATTTGGAATGGGCAGCTCTGGGGCCAACGTCCTGACTTTC	CASSLFGMGSSGANVLTF
15	-	TRBJ2-3	TRBD2	TRBV6-2/TRBV6-3	TGTGCCAGCAGTGTGGGACTAGCGGGCACAGATACGCAGTATTTT	CASSVGLAGTDTQYF
17	-	TRBJ2-3	TRBD2	TRBV5-1	TGCGCCAGCAGCGACGGGACTAGCGGGAGGGCCGGAGATACGCAGTATTTT	CASSDGTSGRAGDTQYF
12	few	TRBJ2-7	-	TRBV7-9	TGTGCCAGCAGCACTATATATTACGAGCAGTACTTC	CASSTIYYEQYF
12	-	TRBJ1-1	TRBD1	TRBV20-1	TGCAGTGCTATCCCGGGACAGGCTGAAGCTTTCTTT	CSAIPGQAEAFF
16	-	TRBJ2-5	TRBD1	TRBV2	TGTGCCAGCAGTCCTGGACAGGACCGGTACCAAGAGACCCAGTACTTC	CASSPGQDRYQETQYF
14	-	TRBJ1-2	-	TRBV20-1	TGCAGTGCGGCTCCGGGCTCCACTAACTATGGCTACACCTTC	CSAAPGSTNYGYTF
14	-	TRBJ2-7	-	TRBV2	TGTGCCAGCAGTACGCAGCAGGGGACCTCCGAGCAGTACTTC	CASSTQQGTSEQYF
16	-	TRBJ2-1	TRBD2	TRBV5-1	TGCGCCAGCAGCTTAGGCGCTAGCGGGAGGTTCGATGAGCAGTTCTTC	CASSLGASGRFDEQFF